These 26 T cell receptor beta chains share one sample of origin, sequenced in a study of siplizumab effects on memory and regulatory T cells. Clones were sequenced by immunoSEQ multiplex PCR, and TCRdb holds only the in-frame ones, with some missing. The profile shows nearly 95,000 clones, roughly 94% of them singletons. The sequencing input was non-Treg CD4+ T cells sorted from blood. These receptors all stem from a human donor in good health.

The gene calls are TRBV6-1 and TRBJ1-2; D unclear. Germline V CDR1 and CDR2: MNHNS, SASEGT. CDR3 length equals 14 residues. V was clipped by 11 bases and J by 3 bases, with 19 bases between them. In DNA form, the CDR3 reads TGTGCCGTCCACGGCGGGAGTGGTGACTATGGCTACACCTTC. This translates into CAVHGGSGDYGYTF.

CDR3 region: CAIRAQGARPDTQYF. The CDR3 DNA follows: TGTGCCATCAGAGCACAGGGGGCGCGACCAGATACGCAGTATTTT. The chain is built from TRBV10-3 and TRBJ2-3, with 9 bases aligning to TRBD1. The V and J ends lost 6 bases and 4 bases, in that order; junction bases with no gene match: 8. CDR1 and CDR2 (germline): ENHRY, SYGVKD. The CDR3 has 15 amino acids.

This chain links TRBV11-2 with TRBJ1-2; no clear D gene. The CDR3 is 14 amino acids. Between the trimmed V and J ends, which lost 0 bases and 4 bases, there was a span of 9 bases. Germline V gene sequence: CDR1 SGHAT, CDR2 FQNNGV. CDR3: CASSLESGFYGYTF. CDR3 sequence (DNA): TGTGCCAGCAGCTTAGAATCCGGATTCTATGGCTACACCTTC.

This clone was seen only once. The genes are TRBV12-2 and TRBJ1-3. TRBV12-2 counts as a pseudogene. The CDR3 extends over 16 amino acids. Written as DNA, the CDR3 is TGTGCAAGTCGCAACGATCTGTACCTCTCTGGAAACACCATATATTTT. Translated: CASRNDLYLSGNTIYF.

This clone was observed once. The rearrangement joins TRBV6-1 to TRBJ1-1, with unresolved D. Trimming removed 5 bases from V and 0 bases from J, with 13 bases in between. CDR1 is MNHNS, CDR2 SASEGT, per germline. The CDR3 extends over 15 amino acids. The CDR3, as DNA: TGTGCCAGCAGTTCGAGTCCTAGCTTGAACACTGAAGCTTTCTTT. Its protein product is CASSSSPSLNTEAFF.

For the CDR3, the DNA is TGTGCCAGCAGCCAAAGACAGGGGGGAGGGGAGCAGTACTTC. This sequence encodes CASSQRQGGGEQYF. The rearrangement uses TRBV7-2 and TRBJ2-7, with 9 bases that match TRBD1. The CDR3 is made up of 14 amino acids. Trimming cost V 5 bases and J 7 bases; bases outside gene matches: 9. Germline V gene data show CDR1 as SGHTA and CDR2 as FQGNSA.

The chain joins TRBV19 to TRBJ1-1; 7 positions agree with TRBD1. The CDR3 runs to 16 residues. Germline trimming cut 4 bases from V and 0 bases from J; bases unmatched to any gene: 8. Germline V gene lookup returns CDR1 LNHDA and CDR2 SQIVND (reference sequence). CDR3 amino acids: CASSTPGQSLNTEAFF. The CDR3 nucleotides are TGTGCCAGTAGTACGCCGGGACAGAGTTTGAACACTGAAGCTTTCTTT.

In DNA form, the CDR3 reads TGTGCCAGCAGCCTCGAGGGCATGGGCACTGAAGCTTTCTTT. Protein: CASSLEGMGTEAFF. This chain links TRBV11-2 with TRBJ1-1; no definite D call. The CDR3 covers 14 residues. Germline V gene lookup returns CDR1 SGHAT and CDR2 FQNNGV. V was trimmed by 5 bases and J by 4 bases, leaving 14 bases between them.

The rearrangement uses TRBV19 and TRBJ1-1; D is unresolved. This CDR3 has 13 amino acids. In germline, CDR1 is LNHDA, CDR2 SQIVND (reference sequence). V shed 5 bases and J shed 0 bases, with 7 bases lying between them. This chain's CDR3 is CASSLAVNTEAFF. CDR3 nucleotide sequence: TGTGCCAGTAGTTTAGCAGTGAACACTGAAGCTTTCTTT.

The chain uses TRBV18 and TRBJ1-5, with no clear D. The CDR3 runs to 16 residues. V was pared by 2 bases and J by 7 bases, with 18 bases between. CDR1 is KGHSH, CDR2 LQKENI, per germline. The CDR3 DNA reads TGTGCCAGCTCACCAGGTTCCACGGCTTCGCTACAGCCCCAGCATTTT. It is translated as CASSPGSTASLQPQHF.

The chain uses TRBV11-2 and TRBJ2-7, with 8 bases aligning to TRBD2. Trimming removed 1 base from V and 3 bases from J; junction bases left unmatched: 2. From germline, CDR1 is SGHAT and CDR2 FQNNGV. CDR3 length equals 14 residues. The chain's CDR3 is CASSLGLAGYEQYF. CDR3 coding DNA: TGTGCCAGCAGCTTAGGTCTAGCGGGCTACGAGCAGTACTTC.

This chain connects TRBV7-9 to TRBJ2-5; D is ambiguous. Germline CDR1 SEHNR, CDR2 FQNEAQ (reference sequence). V was pared by 5 bases and J by 5 bases, with 6 bases between. The CDR3 consists of 11 residues. The CDR3 protein is CASSRTETQYF. Here the CDR3 DNA reads TGTGCCAGCAGCAGAACGGAGACCCAGTACTTC.

The genes are TRBV6-5 and TRBJ2-4; 7 bases line up with TRBD1. Germline loops: CDR1 MNHEY, CDR2 SVGAGI. There are 14 residues in the CDR3. The V gene end was trimmed by 8 bases and the J gene end by 3 bases; junction bases not matched to a gene: 7. CDR3 DNA sequence: TGTGCCAGCGGCACAGGGGTAGGCAAAAACATTCAGTACTTC. Its translation is CASGTGVGKNIQYF.

V usage is TRBV7-9 and J usage is TRBJ1-4; perhaps TRBD1 as D (6 bases). The V end was cut by 2 bases, the J end by 8 bases, with 12 bases between. This CDR3 has 14 amino acids. From germline, CDR1 is SEHNR and CDR2 FQNEAQ (reference sequence). The CDR3 here is CASSLRTGTEKLFF. The CDR3, as DNA: TGTGCCAGCAGCTTAAGAACAGGGACGGAAAAACTGTTTTTT.

This chain uses TRBV9 with TRBJ1-3; D unresolved. Trimming left V 0 bases short and J 0 bases short, with 7 bases between. This CDR3 region has 15 residues. CDR1 SGDLS and CDR2 YYNGEE come from the germline V gene. CDR3 sequence (DNA): TGTGCCAGCAGCGTAGGTGTGAGCTCTGGAAACACCATATATTTT. It translates to CASSVGVSSGNTIYF.

This chain links TRBV7-9 with TRBJ2-5; a weak D match, TRBD1 (6 bases). The germline CDR1 and CDR2 sequences are SEHNR and FQNEAQ (reference sequence). There are 14 residues in the CDR3. V was trimmed by 4 bases and J by 3 bases, leaving 12 bases between them. The CDR3 loop reads CASSSQGPKETQYF. The CDR3 DNA reads TGTGCCAGCAGCTCACAGGGACCAAAAGAGACCCAGTACTTC.

V usage is TRBV7-6 and J usage is TRBJ2-1, with D perhaps TRBD2 (6 bases). The germline V gene encodes CDR1 SGHVS and CDR2 FNYEAQ. V lost 5 bases to trimming and J lost 4 bases, with 18 bases between them. This CDR3 has 16 amino acids. CDR3 nucleotides: TGTGCCAGCAGCACCCGGAGGGAAGGTCCTTACAATGAGCAGTTCTTC. Residues: CASSTRREGPYNEQFF.

This chain joins TRBV28 and TRBJ2-7, with D unclear. The CDR3 extends over 13 amino acids. Between the trimmed V and J ends, which lost 5 bases and 3 bases, there was a span of 11 bases. CDR1 is MDHEN, CDR2 SYDVKM, per germline. The CDR3 sequence is CASSASPGYEQYF. The CDR3 DNA sequence: TGTGCCAGCAGTGCGTCACCGGGCTACGAGCAGTACTTC. Combining the CDR3 with reference TRBV28 and TRBJ2-7 gives the whole variable domain DVKVTQSSRYLVKRTGEKVFLECVQDMDHENMFWYRQDPGLGLRLIYFSYDVKMKEKGDIPEGYSVSREKKERFSLILESASTNQTSMYLCASSASPGYEQYFGPGTRLTVT.

The chain has TRBV5-4 and TRBJ1-1; D gene unclear. This CDR3 has 14 amino acids. Germline CDR1 SGHNT, CDR2 YYREEE (reference sequence). With 2 bases removed from V and 1 base from J, the gap between germline ends came to 9 bases. For the CDR3, the DNA is TGTGCCAGCAGCTTAGCCCGTCAGAACACTGAAGCTTTCTTT. Translation gives CASSLARQNTEAFF.

CDR3 sequence reads: CASSPLPGTSGRSSYEQYF. The CDR3 bases are TGTGCCAGCTCACCACTTCCGGGGACTAGCGGGAGGTCGTCCTACGAGCAGTACTTC. This sequence joins TRBV18 and TRBJ2-7, with 15 positions matching TRBD2. There are 19 residues in the CDR3. CDR1 and CDR2 (germline): KGHSH, LQKENI. The V segment lost 1 base and the J segment 1 base; nucleotides outside the gene matches: 8.

The chain recombines TRBV18 with TRBJ1-5; D ambiguous. In germline, CDR1 is KGHSH, CDR2 LQKENI. V was shortened by 5 bases and J by 5 bases, with 7 bases between the two germline ends. The CDR3 sequence is 12 residues long. The CDR3 region has the DNA TGTGCCAGCTCATCCCCGGATCAGCCCCAGCATTTT. Amino acids: CASSSPDQPQHF.

This chain uses TRBV4-3 with TRBJ2-1; no firm D call. There are 13 residues in the CDR3. Germline V gene lookup returns CDR1 LGHNA and CDR2 YSLEER. V lost 0 bases, J lost 8 bases, and 8 bases lay in between. The DNA of the CDR3 is TGCGCCAGCAGCCAAGATCGAGTCCATGAGCAGTTCTTC. This sequence encodes CASSQDRVHEQFF.

V and J are TRBV19 and TRBJ2-7; D is unresolved. The CDR3 spans 14 residues. The V end lost 3 bases, the J end lost 1 base, and 10 bases lay between the germline ends. Germline-derived CDR1 and CDR2 are LNHDA and SQIVND (reference sequence). CDR3 bases: TGTGCCAGTAGTATCTTAGGACCGTCCTACGAGCAGTACTTC. It translates to CASSILGPSYEQYF.

This clone was seen just once. The rearrangement links TRBV5-1 to TRBJ2-4, with unresolved D. CDR1 and CDR2 (germline): SGHRS, YFSETQ. The V and J ends lost 2 bases and 0 bases respectively, with 6 bases between them. The CDR3 spans 14 residues. CDR3 sequence: CASSLTSAKNIQYF. The CDR3 region has the DNA TGCGCCAGCAGCTTAACATCAGCCAAAAACATTCAGTACTTC.

V is TRBV28 and J is TRBJ1-4; D perhaps matches TRBD1 (5 bases). The CDR3 consists of 14 residues. The V gene's germline CDR1 is MDHEN and CDR2 SYDVKM. Trimming pared 7 bases from V and 8 bases from J, leaving 17 bases between. CDR3 region: CASTYGTLGEKLFF. In DNA form, the CDR3 reads TGTGCCAGCACTTATGGGACCCTGGGAGAAAAACTGTTTTTT.

This chain joins TRBV7-2 and TRBJ1-1; D ambiguous. V lost 4 bases and J lost 1, with 10 bases in between. This CDR3 is 14 amino acids long. Looked up from germline, CDR1 is SGHTA and CDR2 is FQGNSA. The CDR3 is CASSSPGQNTEAFF. The CDR3 nucleotides read TGTGCCAGCAGCTCCCCCGGCCAGAACACTGAAGCTTTCTTT.